A selection of T cell receptor beta chains follows, all from one sample in a study of shared clonotypes between healthy human individuals. Only in-frame clones appear in the TCRdb table, and some are missing; sequencing was by immunoSEQ multiplex PCR. Here the sample spans approximately 980,000 clones, approximately 76% being singletons. Sequencing was performed on memory CD4+ T cells sorted from blood. These receptors all stem from a man aged 18 to 29 in good health. Each CDR3 is given with its conserved first and last residue. D genes are given only for firm matches. Not all rows give a size; the values are once, few, many and, for expanded clones, a class.

abundance	v_gene	j_gene	d_gene	CDR3nt	CDR3aa
.	TRBV18	TRBJ1-6	.	TGTGCCAGCTCACCAGAAGCAGGGTGGAATTCACCCCTCCACTTT	CASSPEAGWNSPLHF
few	TRBV6-5	TRBJ1-5	TRBD1	TGTGCCAGCAGCCCTACCGGACAGGGCCAGCCCCAGCATTTT	CASSPTGQGQPQHF
once	TRBV4-1	TRBJ2-6	.	TGCGCCAGCAGCCAAGAAGGGGCTCGGTCCTCTGGGGCCAACGTCCTGACTTTC	CASSQEGARSSGANVLTF
once	TRBV10-2	TRBJ1-4	.	TGCGCCAGCAAAAGGGGAGGGGTGGAGGAAAAACTGTTTTTT	CASKRGGVEEKLFF
.	TRBV28	TRBJ1-5	TRBD1	TGTGCCAGCAGTCCGGGACAGGGGAGAGGACAGCCCCAGCATTTT	CASSPGQGRGQPQHF
.	TRBV28	TRBJ2-7	TRBD1	TGTGCCAGCAGTTTAAGTCGGGACAGCGGAAAGCAGTACTTC	CASSLSRDSGKQYF
.	TRBV19	TRBJ2-7	.	TGTGCCAGTAGTATTGTTAAACGGGGTGATTATGGGAACGAGCAGTACTTC	CASSIVKRGDYGNEQYF
.	TRBV21-1	TRBJ2-1	.	TGTGCCAGCAGCAAAAGCCCCCAGCAACCCAATGAGCAGTTCTTC	CASSKSPQQPNEQFF
.	TRBV29-1	TRBJ1-1	.	TGCAGCGTTGAAGGGCAAAAGAACACTGAAGCTTTCTTT	CSVEGQKNTEAFF
.	TRBV5-6	TRBJ1-3	.	TGTGCCAGCAGCCTCACGGGGCTCGGAAACACCATATATTTT	CASSLTGLGNTIYF
.	TRBV6-5	TRBJ1-2	.	TGTGCCAGCAGTTACGCTGGGGCCGCTAACTATGGCTACACCTTC	CASSYAGAANYGYTF
.	TRBV6-5	TRBJ2-1	.	TGTGCCAGCAGACCTGACCTATCCTACAATGAGCAGTTCTTC	CASRPDLSYNEQFF
.	TRBV6-6	TRBJ1-5	.	TGTGCCAGCAGTCCAGCATATAATCAGCCCCAGCATTTT	CASSPAYNQPQHF
.	TRBV6-5	TRBJ2-2	.	TGTGCCAGCAGTTACCCGGGTACCGGGGAGCTGTTTTTT	CASSYPGTGELFF
.	TRBV30	TRBJ2-7	.	TGTGCCTGGAGTGCAGCCGGGACCATCTACGAGCAGTACTTC	CAWSAAGTIYEQYF
.	TRBV5-4	TRBJ1-6	.	TGTGCCAGCAGCCAGGACAGTTCTATGGGATCACCCCTCCACTTT	CASSQDSSMGSPLHF
.	TRBV5-4	TRBJ2-4	.	TGTGCCAGCAGTTTGTCAGGAGAGGGAAACATTCAGTACTTC	CASSLSGEGNIQYF
.	TRBV5-4	TRBJ2-7	TRBD1	TGTGCCAGCAGCCAGGACAGGGGAGGGTGGTACGAGCAGTACTTC	CASSQDRGGWYEQYF
.	TRBV6-1	TRBJ1-4	.	TGTGCCAGCTCCCAGCTTGCTAATGAAAAACTGTTTTTT	CASSQLANEKLFF
few	TRBV20-1	TRBJ1-1	.	TGCAGTGCCCCCACGGCAGGTGAAGCTTTCTTT	CSAPTAGEAFF
.	TRBV5-1	TRBJ2-3	.	TGCGCCAGCAGCTTGGGACACGCGATCGGCACAGATACGCAGTATTTT	CASSLGHAIGTDTQYF
.	TRBV30	TRBJ1-2	.	TGTGCCTGGAGTGGGGGACTGGCCTATGGCTACACCTTC	CAWSGGLAYGYTF
.	TRBV27	TRBJ2-7	.	TGTGCCAGCATCGGACGGCAATCCTACGAGCAGTACTTC	CASIGRQSYEQYF
once	TRBV9	TRBJ2-7	.	TGTGCCAGCAGCCAAGGGACATCCGAGCAGTACTTC	CASSQGTSEQYF
.	TRBV7-2	TRBJ1-3	.	TGTGCCAGCACCGCCCGGGATACCTTATATTTT	CASTARDTLYF
.	TRBV5-1	TRBJ1-4	TRBD1	TGCGCCAGCAGCTTGGGACAGGGAGGTGAAAAACTGTTTTTT	CASSLGQGGEKLFF
.	TRBV11-3	TRBJ2-5	.	TGTGCCAGCAGCTCGAGTCGACTGGAAGAGACCCAGTACTTC	CASSSSRLEETQYF
.	TRBV9	TRBJ2-3	TRBD2	TGTGCCAGCAGCGCGACTAGCGGGCGAAGCACAGATACGCAGTATTTT	CASSATSGRSTDTQYF
.	TRBV11-2	TRBJ2-1	.	TGTGCCAGCAGCCCCACTAGTCTGTCCTACAATGAGCAGTTCTTC	CASSPTSLSYNEQFF
once	TRBV5-1	TRBJ1-2	.	TGCGCCAGCAGCTTGTTGGGAGGGGAGAATGGCTACACCTTC	CASSLLGGENGYTF
.	TRBV30	TRBJ2-3	.	TGTGCCTGCGGGCGGGGCAACACAGATACGCAGTATTTT	CACGRGNTDTQYF
.	TRBV30	TRBJ2-3	.	TGTGCCTGTCCCCAGGGGGGGAGGGGTACAGATACGCAGTATTTT	CACPQGGRGTDTQYF
.	TRBV9	TRBJ2-7	.	TGTGCCAGCAGCGTAGGAGGACGGCCTCCTGACGAGCAGTACTTC	CASSVGGRPPDEQYF
few	TRBV19	TRBJ2-5	.	TGTGCCAGTAATAGGGGCTGGGAAGAGACCCAGTACTTC	CASNRGWEETQYF
many	TRBV30	TRBJ2-7	.	TGTGCCTGGAGGCCCGGGACCCAGAGATACGAGCAGTACTTC	CAWRPGTQRYEQYF
.	TRBV7-2	TRBJ2-7	.	TGTGCCAGCAGCTTAGAGGCAGGCCCCTACGAGCAGTACTTC	CASSLEAGPYEQYF
many	TRBV7-9	TRBJ1-6	.	TGTGCCAGCAGCTTGGATAATTCACCCCTCCACTTT	CASSLDNSPLHF
few	TRBV29-1	TRBJ2-5	.	TGCAGCGTTGTGGCGGCAGGGAAGCAAGAGACCCAGTACTTC	CSVVAAGKQETQYF
.	TRBV11-3	TRBJ2-3	.	TGTGCCAGCAGCTTAGATAGCGGCACAGATACGCAGTATTTT	CASSLDSGTDTQYF
.	TRBV19	TRBJ2-7	TRBD1	TGTGCCAGTAGTATAGACGCTACAGGGGTCTACGAGCAGTACTTC	CASSIDATGVYEQYF
.	TRBV27	TRBJ1-1	.	TGTGCCAGCAGGGGAGGAGCGTGGGGGCACACTGAAGCTTTCTTT	CASRGGAWGHTEAFF
.	TRBV28	TRBJ2-5	.	TGTGCCAGCAGTTTAAGGGACTACCAAGAGACCCAGTACTTC	CASSLRDYQETQYF
.	TRBV10-1	TRBJ2-5	TRBD2	TGCGCCAGCAGTGAGAGGGCTAGCGGGAACCGACCACTCACGACCCAGTACTTC	CASSERASGNRPLTTQYF